This TCR beta chain was documented in a study of regulatory T cells in long-lasting Graves disease (dated by TCRdb to the early 2020s). Context from the whole study: Newly diagnosed Graves' disease patients had taken antithyroid drugs for less than 3 months. Peripheral blood TCR sequencing and RNA sequencing compared persistent Graves' disease patients with newly diagnosed Graves' disease patients. The study took place in China and was registered as a clinical trial. A total of about 35 samples underwent TCR sequencing, from roughly 13 patients with persistent Graves' disease and roughly 20 patients with newly diagnosed Graves' disease.

About this clonotype: Its specific antigen is unknown. Per-base qualities were not stored, and no clone one base away is much larger.

V and J are trimmed by 5 bases and 9 bases, and the gene matches miss 8 bases of the junction. Via the germline V gene, CDR1 is SGHTA and CDR2 FQGTGA. From cysteine to phenylalanine, the CDR3 is 15 amino acids long. Only the CDR3 portion is preserved as DNA: 45 bases, with reading frame beginning at the first base. The method behind the library was multiplex PCR. Instrument on record: Illumina HiSeq 4000. CDR3 regions were amplified by Arm-PCR with iRepertoire HTBI primers to construct TCR beta libraries. Gel purification was performed on PCR products prior to sequencing. The study's processing was this. Gene usage analysis of CDR3 amino acid clonotypes relied on the roughly 60 TRBV and more than twelve TRBJ segments identified across samples. COPE and FqMerger were used to merge filtered high-quality paired reads into contigs. Contigs were aligned with BLAST to IMGT TRBV, TRBD and TRBJ reference genes, and CDR3 was defined per IMGT. Clonotypes above 0.1% frequency were classified as highly expanded clones. Shannon entropy was used to measure repertoire diversity, and the Gini coefficient was used to measure V-J evenness. Public clonotypes were defined as clonotypes shared by more than one individual. Using fastp trimming at Q25 and MiXCR clonotype assembly, TCRdb reanalyzed the public sequencing data and kept in-frame beta chains. Each entry merges the rows of one CDR3 protein and shows their most common DNA and genes. The V and J calls reflect TCRdb's pipeline rather than the authors' work. The sample table lists about 220,000 distinct CDR3 sequences, around 19% of them with a count of one. The ten top clones hold about 20% of the sample.

The sample's time point label, decoded: newly diagnosed GD, antithyroid drugs for less than 3 months. RNA was extracted from PBMCs in TRIzol for both TCR sequencing and RNA sequencing. Graves' disease was diagnosed according to American Thyroid Association guidelines. Recruitment of patients was carried out at an endocrinology department in Xi'an, China. From each patient, nine milliliters of peripheral blood was collected into an EDTA anticoagulant tube. PBMCs were isolated by Ficoll Paque Plus density gradient separation without further T cell sorting. RNA quality was checked with an Agilent 2100 Bioanalyzer and agarose gel, and concentration with a NanoDrop 2000. General conclusions and limits of the study: TRBV28, TRBJ1-2 and TRBJ2-5 were preferentially used in persistent disease, while TRBV20-1 and TRBJ2-1 were favored in newly diagnosed disease. Sequencing and analysis were restricted to the TCR beta chain. The authors acknowledged the small sample size as a limitation that may reduce accuracy. Lower TCR Shannon entropy and fewer highly expanded clones were observed in persistent Graves' disease patients than in newly diagnosed patients, which suggested clonal expansion. The study examined only peripheral blood because the primary lesion, thyroid tissue, could not be accessed. Persistent patients shared more public clonotypes among themselves (around 2,700) than newly diagnosed patients did (about 1,000).

The chain employs TRBV7-3 and TRBJ2-1; 12 central nucleotides agree with TRBD1. The clonotype originates from a female donor with Graves disease. The sequencing here drew on peripheral blood mononuclear cells (PBMCs), taken at new diagnosis, from a patient treated with antithyroid drugs. The CDR3 here reads CASSPPGQGAGEQFF. At the DNA level, the sequence is TGTGCCAGCAGCCCCCCGGGACAGGGGGCAGGTGAGCAGTTCTTC. Extended through the reference TRBV7-3 and TRBJ2-1 proteins, this CDR3 yields the full variable domain: GAGVSQTPSNKVTEKGKYVELRCDPISGHTALYWYRQSLGQGPEFLIYFQGTGAADDSGLPNDRFFAVRPEGSVSTLKIQRTERGDSAVYLCASSPPGQGAGEQFFGPGTRLTVL.